This T cell receptor (beta chain) was identified in a study of sequential checkpoint blockade in melanoma. Treatment specified: randomized to nivolumab then ipilimumab (arm A) or the reverse (arm B). No patient had prior DNA-damaging chemotherapy. Germline loops: CDR1 SGHAT, CDR2 FQDESV (reference sequence). V was pared by 1 base and J by 6 bases, with 7 bases between. CDR3 length: 12 amino acids. Using immunoSEQ multiplex PCR, the repertoire was profiled, and TCRdb retains in-frame clones only, with some absent. Among 23,000 or so clones listed, approximately 68% were seen once. The material was CD8+ T cells sorted from blood (inferred from file names), obtained from a patient given nivolumab and ipilimumab in sequence. The rearrangement uses TRBV11-1 and TRBJ2-7; a possible D gene is TRBD1 (5 bases). The TCR comes from a human donor with melanoma. CDR3 sequence (DNA): TGTGCCAGCAGCTTAGGGGGCTCCGAGCAGTACTTC. This translates into CASSLGGSEQYF.